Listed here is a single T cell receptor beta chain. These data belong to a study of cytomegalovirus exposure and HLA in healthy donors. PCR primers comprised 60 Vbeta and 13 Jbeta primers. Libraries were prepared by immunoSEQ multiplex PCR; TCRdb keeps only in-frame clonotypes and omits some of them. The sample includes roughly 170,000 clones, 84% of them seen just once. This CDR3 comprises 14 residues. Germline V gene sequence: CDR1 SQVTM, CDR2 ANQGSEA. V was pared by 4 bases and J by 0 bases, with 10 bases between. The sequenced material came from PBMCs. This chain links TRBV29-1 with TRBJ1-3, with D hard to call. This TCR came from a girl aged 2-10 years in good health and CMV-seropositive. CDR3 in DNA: TGCAGCGTTGCGCCAGGTCACTCTGGAAACACCATATATTTT. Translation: CSVAPGHSGNTIYF.